Here is one T cell receptor (beta chain) with its context. No antigen is known for it. V lost 2 bases and J 6 bases, leaving 10 bases between the germline ends. Germline CDR1 reads KGHSH; CDR2 reads LQKENI. This CDR3 contains 14 residues. The data derive from a study of cytomegalovirus exposure and HLA in healthy donors. Donors likely had unrecorded immune exposures despite being nominally healthy when sampled. Primers: 60 Vbeta forward and 13 Jbeta reverse. Clones were read by immunoSEQ multiplex PCR, and TCRdb kept only the in-frame ones, dropping some. The table records approximately 160,000 clones, approximately 81% of them present only once. Study conclusions and caveats: In a later analysis, HLA-C alleles had the fewest associated TCRs, DRB1 alleles the most. CMV serostatus alone was available as immune exposure information. Later, an analysis found that common viral pathogens appeared to be linked with several of the most significant clusters.

This chain links TRBV18 with TRBJ2-2; a weak D match, TRBD2 (5 bases). The receptor's source is a man aged 50-60 years in good health and CMV-seropositive. The material sequenced was PBMCs. The CDR3 here is CASSPSRGPGELFF. The CDR3 DNA sequence: TGTGCCAGCTCACCATCAAGAGGGCCCGGGGAGCTGTTTTTT.